The sample holds many counts of the clone carrying this TCR beta chain. Its antigen is currently unknown. This entry comes from a study of breast tumors, draining lymph nodes, adjacent tissues. This CDR3 region has 14 residues. Germline V lookup: CDR1 LNHDA, CDR2 SQIVND (reference sequence). V lost 1 base and J lost 7, with 13 bases in between. The lymph nodes were axillary draining lymph nodes from breast cancer patients. Study-level findings and limits: Tumors had less TCR diversity than lymph nodes, more than nontumor tissue. Tumor T cell lymph node origin was a supported hypothesis, not proven.

MiXCR, applied by TCRdb to the multiplex PCR reads, yields one record per CDR3 protein. Of 200,000 to 250,000 distinct CDR3 sequences listed, roughly 32% are singletons. The material sequenced was axillary lymph node tissue. This TCR derives from a female donor with breast cancer. Some clones in this sample may be carry-over from other donors' samples. The rearrangement joins TRBV19 to TRBJ1-2; D is uncertain. DNA for the CDR3: TGTGCCAGTAGTATAGTCGGCCTGAAGCTTGGCTACACCTTC. Protein sequence: CASSIVGLKLGYTF.